This T cell receptor beta chain was retrieved from a study of OX40 agonist ivuxolimab in advanced cancers. About the research overall: Patients with prior anti-PD-1, anti-PD-L1 or anti-CTLA-4 therapy were eligible; 35% to 50% had some. Whole-study results and caveats: Researchers report that CD8+ T cells had, on average, more expanded clones than CD4+. Partial responders at 0.1-3.0 mg/kg showed near-lowest clonal expansion. Dose levels from 0.1 to 3.0 mg/kg saw CD4+ and CD8+ blood T cells expand clonally by week 6.

CDR3 length equals 14 residues. Germline V lookup: CDR1 MNHNY, CDR2 SVGAGI (reference sequence). V shed 6 bases and J 1 base; nucleotides not matched to a gene: 4. Repertoires were generated with immunoSEQ multiplex PCR, while TCRdb's copy carries only in-frame clones and drops some. The repertoire includes 52,000 or so clones, about four fifths of them detected once, and roughly 0.6% sits in the top ten. As regards this clone: The antigen remains undetermined.

The TCR was taken from an adult with an advanced solid tumor such as melanoma, head and neck, liver or kidney cancer. The sample was CD4+ or CD8+ T cells sorted from blood, taken in a trial of the OX40 agonist ivuxolimab. This chain joins TRBV6-6 and TRBJ1-2, with 8 bases fitting TRBD1. CDR3 loop: CASRAGGDNYGYTF. The CDR3 coding sequence is TGTGCCAGCAGGGCAGGGGGCGATAACTATGGCTACACCTTC.